One and the same sample provided the 19 T cell receptor beta chains below, sequenced in a study of cytomegalovirus exposure and HLA in healthy donors. PCR was performed using 60 Vbeta and 13 Jbeta primers. Data came from immunoSEQ multiplex PCR; TCRdb stores just in-frame clones and leaves some out. In all, the sample yields around 97,000 clones. The sequencing input was PBMCs. All receptors come from a man aged 40-49 years in good health and CMV-seronegative.

V and J are TRBV6-4 and TRBJ2-5, with 7 bases identical to TRBD1. With V trimmed by 8 bases and J by 0 bases, 6 bases remained unmatched. Germline-derived CDR1 and CDR2 are MRHNA and SNTAGT. This CDR3 contains 14 residues. DNA of the CDR3: TGTGCCAGCCCCGGGACAGTCTACCAAGAGACCCAGTACTTC. This gives the protein CASPGTVYQETQYF.

The gene calls are TRBV6-1 and TRBJ1-3; perhaps TRBD1 as D (5 bases). Germline loops: CDR1 MNHNS, CDR2 SASEGT. Deletions cut 2 bases from V and 7 bases from J, with 15 bases between. The CDR3 contains 15 residues. In DNA form, the CDR3 reads TGTGCCAGCAGTGAACTTCCGGGCCCAGGGAACACCATATATTTT. It translates to CASSELPGPGNTIYF.

The rearrangement joins TRBV5-1 to TRBJ2-7, with D maybe TRBD2 (5 bases). The V gene lost 1 base and the J gene lost 5 bases, with 13 bases spanning the gap. The CDR3 loop spans 14 amino acids. Germline CDR1 is SGHRS and CDR2 is YFSETQ. The CDR3 DNA follows: TGCGCCAGCAGCTTGTCGGGGAGTATGCACGAGCAGTACTTC. The encoded protein is CASSLSGSMHEQYF. The whole variable domain, filled in from reference TRBV5-1 and TRBJ2-7, reads KAGVTQTPRYLIKTRGQQVTLSCSPISGHRSVSWYQQTPGQGLQFLFEYFSETQRNKGNFPGRFSGRQFSNSRSEMNVSTLELGDSALYLCASSLSGSMHEQYFGPGTRLTVT.

The rearrangement uses TRBV28 and TRBJ2-7, with 11 bases matching TRBD1. Per germline, CDR1 MDHEN and CDR2 SYDVKM. The CDR3 loop spans 16 amino acids. V lost 3 bases and J lost 9; bases outside the gene matches: 13. CDR3 in DNA: TGTGCCAGCAGTTTCACTTCCGGGACAGGGGGAGCGGGGCAGTACTTC. Protein sequence: CASSFTSGTGGAGQYF.

The chain recombines TRBV6-1 with TRBJ2-1; a possible D gene is TRBD1 (6 bases). Trimming removed 9 bases at V and 3 bases at J, with 18 bases between. The CDR3 sequence is 15 residues long. Per the germline V gene, CDR1 is MNHNS and CDR2 is SASEGT. Written as DNA, the CDR3 is TGTGCCAGTGGCCGGGACACGGTGAGCTACAATGAGCAGTTCTTC. Translated, it gives CASGRDTVSYNEQFF.

The chain uses TRBV5-6 and TRBJ2-1; 10 nucleotides line up with TRBD1. Germline lookup yields CDR1 SGHDT and CDR2 YYEEEE. Unmatched junction bases numbered 3, after V lost 2 bases and J lost 4 bases. The CDR3 is made up of 15 amino acids. Here the CDR3 DNA reads TGTGCCAGCAGCTTCCAGGACAGGGGGTACAATGAGCAGTTCTTC. Residues: CASSFQDRGYNEQFF.

The chain has TRBV7-9 and TRBJ2-2; 7 nucleotides match TRBD2. The CDR3 is 16 amino acids. The V gene end was trimmed by 5 bases and the J gene end by 5 bases; junction bases not matched to a gene: 11. From germline, CDR1 is SEHNR and CDR2 FQNEAQ (reference sequence). The CDR3 spells CASSPLGRAGTGELFF. In DNA form, the CDR3 reads TGTGCCAGCAGCCCCTTAGGGAGGGCCGGGACCGGGGAGCTGTTTTTT.

The V call is TRBV18, the J call TRBJ1-2; D remains ambiguous. Looked up from germline, CDR1 is KGHSH and CDR2 is LQKENI. The CDR3 consists of 15 residues. The V gene lost 2 bases and the J gene lost 3 bases, with 13 bases spanning the gap. The CDR3: CASSPETVTHYGYTF. CDR3 coding DNA: TGTGCCAGCTCACCAGAGACGGTGACTCACTATGGCTACACCTTC.

J is TRBJ1-1 and V is TRBV28; D remains ambiguous. This CDR3 is 16 amino acids long. Germline V gene lookup returns CDR1 MDHEN and CDR2 SYDVKM. The V end was cut by 8 bases, the J end by 3 bases, with 22 bases between. The CDR3 DNA sequence: TGTGCCAGCGGGATCGCCGCGGCCGCCGGGGACACTGAAGCTTTCTTT. This sequence encodes CASGIAAAAGDTEAFF.

The J gene is TRBJ2-2, the V gene TRBV7-6, with TRBD2 as a possible D gene (6 bases). The CDR3 sequence is 16 residues long. Trimming took 5 bases from V and 2 from J, leaving 15 bases between them. Per the germline V gene, CDR1 is SGHVS and CDR2 is FNYEAQ. CDR3 in DNA: TGTGCCAGCAGCCAAAATAGCGGCATTAACACCGGGGAGCTGTTTTTT. Translated, it gives CASSQNSGINTGELFF.

The CDR3 loop is CASSLLGGENTGELFF. CDR3 DNA: TGCGCCAGCAGCTTGTTGGGCGGGGAGAACACCGGGGAGCTGTTTTTT. V usage is TRBV5-1 and J usage is TRBJ2-2; D is possibly TRBD2 (6 bases). CDR3 length: 16 residues. V dropped 1 base and J dropped 1 base, with 11 bases sitting between them. CDR1 and CDR2 from the germline V gene are SGHRS and YFSETQ.

The genes are TRBV18 and TRBJ2-2; 8 bases are shared with TRBD2. The CDR3 sequence is 15 residues long. Germline assignment: CDR1 KGHSH and CDR2 LQKENI. Trimming removed 3 bases from V and 0 bases from J; junction bases left unmatched: 0. CDR3 bases: TGTGCCAGCTCACCGCGGGGGGCGAACACCGGGGAGCTGTTTTTT. It translates to CASSPRGANTGELFF.

The rearrangement links TRBV19 to TRBJ1-5; maybe TRBD1 (6 bases). CDR1 and CDR2 from the germline V gene are LNHDA and SQIVND (reference sequence). V gave up 8 bases and J gave up 2 bases, with 28 bases separating them. This CDR3 has 19 amino acids. CDR3 sequence reads: CASRESPGGGAGGNQPQHF. DNA for the CDR3: TGTGCCAGTCGAGAATCCCCAGGAGGGGGGGCCGGGGGCAATCAGCCCCAGCATTTT.

The gene calls are TRBV11-3 and TRBJ1-1; D is ambiguous. The CDR3 has 14 amino acids. From germline, CDR1 is SGHNT and CDR2 YENEEA. V lost 0 bases, J lost 4 bases, and 9 bases lay in between. CDR3: CASSLEPRSTEAFF. The CDR3 coding sequence is TGTGCCAGCAGCTTAGAGCCCAGGTCCACTGAAGCTTTCTTT.

The chain couples TRBV7-9 to TRBJ1-5, with D possibly matching TRBD1 (5 bases). Trimming took 1 base from V and 0 from J, leaving 7 bases between them. CDR1 is SEHNR and CDR2 is FQNEAQ in the germline V gene (reference sequence). The CDR3 spans 15 residues. The CDR3 protein is CASSLGDYSNQPQHF. As DNA, the CDR3 is TGTGCCAGCAGCTTAGGGGACTATAGCAATCAGCCCCAGCATTTT.

V and J are TRBV18 and TRBJ2-3; 7 bases fit TRBD1. Trimming cost V 5 bases and J 4 bases; bases outside gene matches: 6. Germline loops: CDR1 KGHSH, CDR2 LQKENI. There are 14 residues in the CDR3. DNA of the CDR3: TGTGCCAGCTCAAGGGGGCGCTTCCCAGATACGCAGTATTTT. This sequence encodes CASSRGRFPDTQYF.

V gene TRBV7-9 combines with J gene TRBJ2-1; 9 bases are a match to TRBD1. Per the germline V gene, CDR1 is SEHNR and CDR2 is FQNEAQ (reference sequence). The CDR3 runs to 15 residues. The ends lost 5 bases at V and 2 bases at J; junction bases unmatched: 4. CDR3 sequence reads: CASSLGTGPYNEQFF. The CDR3 nucleotides read TGTGCCAGCAGCCTCGGGACAGGGCCCTACAATGAGCAGTTCTTC.

The chain joins TRBV6-1 to TRBJ1-5; D is undetermined. Germline V gene sequence: CDR1 MNHNS, CDR2 SASEGT. The CDR3 consists of 12 residues. V lost 6 bases and J lost 6, with 9 bases in between. DNA of the CDR3: TGTGCCAGCAGGGAGAGTGGTCAGCCCCAGCATTTT. As protein: CASRESGQPQHF.

The chain joins TRBV7-2 to TRBJ1-1; no definite D call. From germline, CDR1 is SGHTA and CDR2 FQGNSA. Trimming removed 0 bases from V and 8 bases from J, with 7 bases in between. The CDR3 spans 12 residues. Here the CDR3 DNA reads TGTGCCAGCAGCTTAGCGTTCCGGGAAGCTTTCTTT. It codes for CASSLAFREAFF.